This T cell receptor (beta chain) was recovered during a study of OX40 agonist ivuxolimab in advanced cancers. Whole-study context: Ivuxolimab is a fully human IgG2 antibody that activates OX40 (CD134). Intravenous ivuxolimab at 0.01 to 10 mg/kg was given to patients every 2 weeks. Findings and limits, study-wide: With doses of 0.1 to 3.0 mg/kg, CD4+ and CD8+ blood T cells had undergone clonal expansion by week 6. Expanded peripheral T cells had an undetermined antigen specificity.

Trimming at V came to 7 bases and at J to 7 bases, leaving 11 bases not matched to a gene. Per the germline V gene, CDR1 is LNHDA and CDR2 is SQIVND (reference sequence). The CDR3 covers 14 residues. On this clone itself: As yet, its antigen is unknown.

The table came from immunoSEQ multiplex PCR; TCRdb's copy has only in-frame clones and leaves some out. The repertoire holds about 50,000 clones, with about nine tenths as singletons. The source is an adult with an advanced solid tumor such as melanoma, head and neck, liver or kidney cancer. The chain employs TRBV19 and TRBJ1-1; 8 bases are a match to TRBD1. The source material was CD4+ or CD8+ T cells sorted from blood, sampled in a trial of the OX40 agonist ivuxolimab. Here the CDR3 DNA reads TGTGCCAGTAAACCCTCGGGACAGGCTTATGAAGCTTTCTTT. Its translation is CASKPSGQAYEAFF.